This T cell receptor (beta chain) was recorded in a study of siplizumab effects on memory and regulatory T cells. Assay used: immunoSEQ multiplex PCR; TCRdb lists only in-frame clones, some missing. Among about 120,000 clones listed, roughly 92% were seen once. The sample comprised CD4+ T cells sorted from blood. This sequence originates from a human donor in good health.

As DNA, the CDR3 is TGTGCCAGTAGTATTGGGCCGCTTGGGGCCAACGTCCTGACTTTC. Residues: CASSIGPLGANVLTF. The rearrangement links TRBV19 to TRBJ2-6; unclear D gene. The ends were cut back, 3 bases at V and 3 bases at J, with 9 bases in the middle. Germline lookup yields CDR1 LNHDA and CDR2 SQIVND (reference sequence). This CDR3 has 15 amino acids.